This T cell receptor beta chain was documented in a study of T-cell reconstitution after alpha-beta-depleted transplantation in children. V was clipped by 3 bases and J by 5 bases, with 7 bases between them. Per germline, CDR1 SGHTA and CDR2 FQGNSA. The CDR3 totals 12 residues. This clonotype has a handful of counts. Unique molecular identifiers were incorporated during preparation of the TCRbeta library. A single record per CDR3 protein comes from TCRdb applying MiXCR to the PCR reads. The data contain roughly 300,000 distinct CDR3 sequences, roughly 11% of them singletons. The origin of this receptor is a male patient aged 2-15 years who had a stem cell transplant for chronic granulomatous disease, so the T cells may come from the graft donor. Here the sequenced sample was peripheral blood, taken 180 days after TCRalphabeta/CD19-depleted stem cell transplant. This rearrangement joins TRBV7-2 to TRBJ2-5, with D unclear. The CDR3 spells CASSFSLETQYF. CDR3 in DNA: TGTGCCAGCAGCTTTTCTTTGGAGACCCAGTACTTC. The whole variable domain, remainder taken from reference TRBV7-2 and TRBJ2-5, is GAGVSQSPSNKVTEKGKDVELRCDPISGHTALYWYRQSLGQGLEFLIYFQGNSAPDKSGLPSDRFSAERTGGSVSTLTIQRTQQEDSAVYLCASSFSLETQYFGPGTRLLVL.